Sequencing of this T cell receptor beta chain was carried out in a study of cytomegalovirus exposure and HLA in healthy donors. With 60 Vbeta and 13 Jbeta primers, the PCR was carried out. The table came from immunoSEQ multiplex PCR; TCRdb's copy has only in-frame clones and leaves some out. The table has about 200,000 clones, approximately 86% seen once. Germline loops: CDR1 MDHEN, CDR2 SYDVKM. This CDR3 comprises 17 residues. Trimming at V came to 2 bases and at J to 8 bases, leaving 13 bases not matched to a gene. The chain joins TRBV28 to TRBJ1-4; 8 bases fit TRBD1. This TCR came from a woman in her twenties or thirties in good health and CMV-seronegative. Sequencing used PBMCs. CDR3 protein: CASSLIGTGFNLEKLFF. For the CDR3, the DNA is TGTGCCAGCAGTTTAATCGGGACAGGTTTTAACTTAGAAAAACTGTTTTTT.